A selection of T cell receptor beta chains follows, all from one sample in a study of blood T cell repertoires in COVID-19. Assay used: immunoSEQ multiplex PCR; TCRdb lists only in-frame clones, some missing. The sample lists nearly 95,000 clones, over 75% occurring once. Sequences were obtained from peripheral blood. Every receptor here comes from a woman aged 80 or older with acute or convalescent COVID-19. Each CDR3 is given with its conserved first and last residue. The D gene is left open where the match is weak. The size entry is marked missing in some rows and otherwise reads once, few, many or a size class.

j_call,clone_size,v_call,d_call,cdr3_nt,cdr3_aa
TRBJ1-1,NA,TRBV5-4,TRBD1,TGTGCCAGCACAGGACAGGGTCTGAACACTGAAGCTTTCTTT,CASTGQGLNTEAFF
TRBJ2-3,NA,TRBV27,TRBD2,TGTGCCAGCATCTGGACTAGCGGGGGGGATACGCAGTATTTT,CASIWTSGGDTQYF
TRBJ1-3,NA,TRBV5-5,NA,TGTGCCACCTCCCATGACAGACGCTCTGGAAACACCATATATTTT,CATSHDRRSGNTIYF
TRBJ1-5,NA,TRBV15,TRBD1,TGTGCCACCAGCAGAGGCGGACAGGGAGGGAGCAATCAGCCCCAGCATTTT,CATSRGGQGGSNQPQHF
TRBJ1-1,once,TRBV6-1,TRBD1,TGTGCCAGCAGTGAAACGGACAGGAGAAGCTATGAAGCTTTCTTT,CASSETDRRSYEAFF
TRBJ1-5,NA,TRBV6-2/TRBV6-3,NA,TGTGCCAGCAGCACCGGGAATCAGCCCCAGCATTTT,CASSTGNQPQHF
TRBJ2-7,NA,TRBV5-1,TRBD2,TGCGCCAGCAGCTCCATAGCGGGAACCTACGAGCAGTACTTC,CASSSIAGTYEQYF
TRBJ1-5,NA,TRBV11-2,NA,TGTGCCAGCAGCTTAGGGCCAGACAAAAATCAGCCCCAGCATTTT,CASSLGPDKNQPQHF
TRBJ1-2,NA,TRBV19,NA,TGTGCCAGTAGCACCCCCGGGACAAATGAAAACTATGGCTACACCTTC,CASSTPGTNENYGYTF
TRBJ1-4,NA,TRBV19,NA,TGTGCCAGTAGCACGACAGCAACTAATGAAAAACTGTTTTTT,CASSTTATNEKLFF
TRBJ2-1,NA,TRBV7-9,TRBD1,TGTGCCAGCAGCTTTGGGACAGGGGTCACCAATGAGCAGTTCTTC,CASSFGTGVTNEQFF
TRBJ2-3,NA,TRBV18,TRBD1,TGTGCCAGCTCTCTTTCTCGCCCGGGACAGGGTATTTCGGATACGCAGTATTTT,CASSLSRPGQGISDTQYF
TRBJ1-1,NA,TRBV12-3/TRBV12-4,NA,TGTGCCAGCAGTCCGGCCAGGGGTGTAGGAGCTTTCTTT,CASSPARGVGAFF
TRBJ1-2,NA,TRBV19,NA,TGTGCCAGTAGTATCAGGACACTCCCAAACTATGGCTACACCTTC,CASSIRTLPNYGYTF
TRBJ2-2,few,TRBV5-1,TRBD1,TGCGCCAGCAGCCCAGGGGGACAGCGAGCCACCGGGGAGCTGTTTTTT,CASSPGGQRATGELFF